Following are 23 T cell receptor beta chains from one sample sequenced in a study of blood T cells in healthy people across ages. Through a sample-barcoded 5' primer and a J-beta primer mix, a second PCR was run for roughly 7 to 11 cycles. In TCRdb, the 5' RACE reads were re-called with MiXCR into one record per CDR3 protein. This table holds around 2 million distinct CDR3 sequences, about two fifths found once. Sequenced: blood. The receptors originated from a human donor in good health.

J is TRBJ2-7 and V is TRBV28, with D perhaps assigned TRBD1 or TRBD2 (7 bases each). V was trimmed by 6 bases and J by 6 bases, leaving 21 bases between them. CDR3 length equals 15 residues. Germline-derived CDR1 and CDR2 are MDHEN and SYDVKM. CDR3 amino acids: CASRSGTALLGEQYF. CDR3 nucleotide sequence: TGTGCCAGCAGAAGCGGGACAGCCCTCCTTGGCGAGCAGTACTTC.

The chain has TRBV28 and TRBJ2-3; D not certain. The CDR3 spans 13 residues. From germline, CDR1 is MDHEN and CDR2 SYDVKM. Deletions cut 11 bases from V and 1 base from J, with 13 bases between. For the CDR3, the DNA is TGTGCCGGCCGGGCCGCAGGCACAGATACGCAGTATTTT. Protein sequence: CAGRAAGTDTQYF.

CDR3 sequence: CASSEYFSPPNRSSGNTIYF. The CDR3 region has the DNA TGTGCCAGCAGTGAATACTTTTCCCCCCCCAACCGGAGCTCTGGAAACACCATATATTTT. V is TRBV25-1 and J is TRBJ1-3; D gene unclear. V lost 0 bases and J lost 0, with 21 bases in between. CDR3 size: 20 residues. The germline V gene has CDR1 MGHDK and CDR2 SYGVNS.

The chain employs TRBV20-1 and TRBJ1-5; 7 nucleotides align to TRBD1. Trimming removed 4 bases from V and 5 bases from J; junction bases left unmatched: 17. The CDR3 has 17 amino acids. Germline V CDR1 and CDR2: DFQATT, SNEGSKA (reference sequence). The CDR3 coding sequence is TGCAGTGCTATCCCCTGGAGGGGGCTAGGGGGAGATCAGCCCCAGCATTTT. Its protein is CSAIPWRGLGGDQPQHF.

The chain is built from TRBV29-1 and TRBJ2-1, with D hard to call. The germline CDR1 and CDR2 sequences are SQVTM and ANQGSEA. Trimming removed 7 bases from V and 4 bases from J, with 8 bases in between. The CDR3 has 11 amino acids. Here the CDR3 DNA reads TGCAGCGGGAGTCCATACAATGAGCAGTTCTTC. Residues: CSGSPYNEQFF.

This clonotype was detected a few times. The genes are TRBV4-1 and TRBJ1-4; D gene unclear. Germline CDR1 MGHRA, CDR2 YSYEKL. The length of the CDR3 is 17 residues. Trimming left V 1 base short and J 0 bases short, with 12 bases between. CDR3 bases: TGCGCCAGCAGCCAAGCTCCCTACAGCTCAACTAATGAAAAACTGTTTTTT. It translates to CASSQAPYSSTNEKLFF.

The chain uses TRBV9 and TRBJ1-1; TRBD1 might be the D (6 bases). CDR3 size: 15 residues. The V end was cut by 4 bases, the J end by 3 bases, with 16 bases between. Germline assignment: CDR1 SGDLS and CDR2 YYNGEE. The CDR3 nucleotides are TGTGCCAGCAGCTCTCGAACGGACAGATACACTGAAGCTTTCTTT. As protein: CASSSRTDRYTEAFF.

This clonotype was detected a few times. The chain is built from TRBV6-6 and TRBJ2-5; 9 nucleotides line up with TRBD1. With 6 bases clipped from V and 7 bases from J, the junction kept 15 bases outside the gene matches. The CDR3 extends over 16 amino acids. Germline lookup yields CDR1 MNHNY and CDR2 SVGAGI (reference sequence). The CDR3 sequence: CASSHPGTGQLGTQYF. The CDR3 bases are TGTGCCAGCAGCCATCCCGGGACAGGGCAATTAGGGACCCAGTACTTC.

The table lists this clonotype with a few counts. This chain links TRBV12-5 with TRBJ1-4; D not resolved. V gave up 3 bases and J gave up 6 bases, with 14 bases separating them. Germline V gives CDR1 LGHNT, CDR2 FRNRAP. This CDR3 spans 15 amino acids. The chain's CDR3 is CASGFWGLGDEKLFF. In DNA form, the CDR3 reads TGTGCTAGTGGTTTTTGGGGTCTGGGCGATGAAAAACTGTTTTTT.

This clonotype showed up just once. The chain is built from TRBV7-8 and TRBJ1-5; possible D gene TRBD1, 6 bases. In germline, CDR1 is SGHVS, CDR2 FQNEAQ. V was pared by 1 base and J by 5 bases, with 15 bases between. The CDR3 contains 16 residues. CDR3 coding DNA: TGTGCCAGCAGCTTAGGAAGGGGGGAGTACGATCAGCCCCAGCATTTT. It is translated as CASSLGRGEYDQPQHF.

This clonotype showed up many times. The CDR3 is CASIPSWGLNSGANVLTF. In DNA form, the CDR3 reads TGTGCCAGCATCCCCTCCTGGGGACTTAACTCTGGGGCCAACGTCCTGACTTTC. V and J are TRBV12-3 or TRBV12-4 and TRBJ2-6; D may be TRBD2 (6 bases). This CDR3 is 18 amino acids long. Trimming shortened V by 7 bases and J by 0 bases, and 19 bases separated the two germline ends.

Remarks on this clonotype: The junction and the germline gene differ at one end; a read error may be behind it. The chain has TRBV5-1 and TRBJ1-1; TRBD1 aligns across 10 bases. CDR3 length: 15 residues. CDR1 is SGHRS and CDR2 is YFSETQ in the germline V gene. CDR3: CASSPPDRGRTDAFF. As DNA, the CDR3 is TGCGCCAGCAGCCCGCCTGACAGGGGGCGAACTGACGCTTTCTTT.

The chain employs TRBV6-6 and TRBJ1-5; D is unresolved. Between the trimmed V and J ends, which lost 7 bases and 3 bases, there was a span of 10 bases. The CDR3 is 13 amino acids. Germline V gene sequence: CDR1 MNHNY, CDR2 SVGAGI (reference sequence). CDR3 nucleotide sequence: TGTGCCAGCACCGACACTTTCAATCAGCCCCAGCATTTT. Translating it yields CASTDTFNQPQHF.

The chain carries TRBV29-1 and TRBJ1-2, with D perhaps TRBD1 (5 bases). V lost 2 bases to trimming and J lost 7 bases, with 20 bases between them. CDR3 length: 15 residues. Per the germline V gene, CDR1 is SQVTM and CDR2 is ANQGSEA. CDR3 in DNA: TGCAGCGTTGAAACCGGGGGTAGGGTTCTTGGTGGCTACACCTTC. Translation gives CSVETGGRVLGGYTF.

This chain joins TRBV21-1 and TRBJ2-1. TRBV21-1 is a recognized pseudogene. The CDR3 runs to 17 residues. The CDR3 bases are TGTGCCAGCAGCAAAGGGGTGGAGAGGGGCCCCTACAATGAGCAGTTCTTC. Translation gives CASSKGVERGPYNEQFF.

This chain links TRBV28 with TRBJ2-7; D unresolved. The CDR3 runs to 13 residues. Trimming removed 8 bases from V and 5 bases from J, with 16 bases in between. Looked up from germline, CDR1 is MDHEN and CDR2 is SYDVKM. The CDR3 nucleotides read TGTGCCAGCCTCAACCTGGCAGGAAACGAGCAGTACTTC. It translates to CASLNLAGNEQYF.

This clonotype was found a few times. Compared with germline, one end of the junction differs, possibly owing to a read error. V is TRBV18 and J is TRBJ2-1; TRBD1 matches at 7 bases. The germline V gene encodes CDR1 KGHSH and CDR2 LQKENI. This CDR3 region has 15 residues. This CDR3 reads CASSAPGQTYNEQFF. DNA for the CDR3: TGTGCCAGCTCAGCACCGGGACAGACCTACAATGAGCAGTTCTTC.

The sample holds a few counts of this clonotype. The rearrangement links TRBV12-3 or TRBV12-4 to TRBJ1-5, with D perhaps matching TRBD1 (6 bases). Trimming left V 6 bases short and J 5 bases short, with 14 bases between. This CDR3 comprises 14 residues. The CDR3 DNA follows: TGTGCCAGCAGCCCGAGGGGGTACGATCAGCCCCAGCATTTT. Its protein product is CASSPRGYDQPQHF.

The CDR3 DNA reads as TGCGCCAGCAGCCAAGAACACGGGGGGATCTCCTACGAGCAGTACTTC. The encoded protein is CASSQEHGGISYEQYF. This chain connects TRBV4-3 to TRBJ2-7; 7 bases align to TRBD2. The CDR3 contains 16 residues. Germline V gives CDR1 LGHNA, CDR2 YSLEER. Trimming at V came to 0 bases and at J to 0 bases, leaving 5 bases not matched to a gene.

This clonotype was detected a few times. The chain is built from TRBV5-6 and TRBJ2-3, with TRBD1 matching 7 bases. The CDR3 is 16 residues long. Unmatched junction bases numbered 10, after V lost 1 base and J lost 5 bases. Germline V CDR1 and CDR2: SGHDT, YYEEEE. In DNA, the CDR3 is TGTGCCAGCAGCTTGTTAGTAGACAGGGTTTTAGATACGCAGTATTTT. Amino acids: CASSLLVDRVLDTQYF. Full variable domain (rest looked up from reference TRBV5-6 and TRBJ2-3): DAGVTQSPTHLIKTRGQQVTLRCSPKSGHDTVSWYQQALGQGPQFIFQYYEEEERQRGNFPDRFSGHQFPNYSSELNVNALLLGDSALYLCASSLLVDRVLDTQYFGPGTRLTVL.

The chain couples TRBV4-2 to TRBJ1-6; maybe TRBD1 (5 bases). CDR3 length: 15 residues. CDR1 and CDR2 from the germline V gene are LGHNA and YNFKEQ. V lost 4 bases to trimming and J lost 8 bases, with 15 bases between them. CDR3 nucleotide sequence: TGTGCCAGCAGCCTAGATCCCAGGGAAGATTCACCCCTCCACTTT. The encoded protein is CASSLDPREDSPLHF.

The table lists this clonotype with a few counts. This chain links TRBV28 with TRBJ2-5; tentative D call: TRBD1 (6 bases). Germline V gene sequence: CDR1 MDHEN, CDR2 SYDVKM. This CDR3 has 13 amino acids. Trimming removed 4 bases at V and 5 bases at J, with 11 bases between. CDR3 residues: CASSSGHRETQYF. The DNA for the CDR3 is TGTGCCAGCAGTTCGGGACATAGGGAGACCCAGTACTTC.

This chain uses TRBV30 with TRBJ1-6; D is perhaps TRBD1 (5 bases). This CDR3 spans 13 amino acids. The germline gives CDR1 GTSNPN, CDR2 SVGIG (reference sequence). The V end lost 3 bases, the J end lost 11 bases, and 14 bases lay between the germline ends. The DNA for the CDR3 is TGTGCCTGGAGGGGACTCCTCGGGGCACCCCTCCACTTT. Protein: CAWRGLLGAPLHF.